This T cell receptor beta chain was observed in a study of tumor-infiltrating lymphocytes in primary liver carcinoma. Notes on the study in general: Tumors reached a significantly greater top-250-clone fraction than blood did (p = 0.039).

Both RNA and DNA were isolated together from around 18-30 mg of bulk tissue that had not been sorted. This clonotype was counted between two and nine times. The antigen remains unidentified. As the CDR3 is not closed by the conserved phenylalanine or tryptophan, this likely results from a read error. Starting material of 500 ng total RNA yielded TCR beta cDNA via a constant-region primer. ARM-PCR was slightly modified, and three nested multiplex PCR rounds with it gave rise to the TCR beta libraries. TRBV1-TRBV30 forward primers and a C-beta reverse primer were used in the first two PCR rounds, which each ran for around 11 cycles. TCRdb reanalysed the multiplex PCR reads using MiXCR and keeps one entry per CDR3 protein. The repertoire holds 20,000 to 30,000 distinct CDR3 sequences, with 70% to 80% as singletons. This CDR3 contains 14 residues. Germline CDR1 is KGHSH and CDR2 is LQKENI.

The sample consisted of liver tumor tissue from sampling region 5. Documented subset: tumor region T5, tumor centre. V usage is TRBV18 and J usage is TRBJ2-7, with 7 bases lining up with TRBD1. This sequence originates from a woman in her twenties or thirties with primary liver carcinoma and hepatitis B virus infection. CDR3 nucleotides: TGTGCCAGTTCACCTGGACAGGAGACCCACGAGCAGTACTCC. Amino acid sequence: CASSPGQETHEQYS.